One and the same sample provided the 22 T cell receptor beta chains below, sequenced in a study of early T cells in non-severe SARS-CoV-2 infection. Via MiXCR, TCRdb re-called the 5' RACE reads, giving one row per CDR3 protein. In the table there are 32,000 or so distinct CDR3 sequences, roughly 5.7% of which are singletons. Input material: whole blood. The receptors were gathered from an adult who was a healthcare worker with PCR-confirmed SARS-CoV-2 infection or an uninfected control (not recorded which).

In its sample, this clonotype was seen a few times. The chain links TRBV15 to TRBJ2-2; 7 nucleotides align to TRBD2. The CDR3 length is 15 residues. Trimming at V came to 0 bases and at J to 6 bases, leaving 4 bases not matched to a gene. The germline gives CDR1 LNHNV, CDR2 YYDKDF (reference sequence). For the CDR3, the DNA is TGTGCCACCAGCAGAGATTTTAGCGGGTCCGGGGAGCTGTTTTTT. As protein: CATSRDFSGSGELFF.

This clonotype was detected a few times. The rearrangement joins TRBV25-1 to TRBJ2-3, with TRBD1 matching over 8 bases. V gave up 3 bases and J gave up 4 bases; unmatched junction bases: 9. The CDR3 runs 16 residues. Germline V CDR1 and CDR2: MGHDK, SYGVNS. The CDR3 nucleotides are TGTGCCAGCAGTGACGCAATGGCAGGGGGCGCAGATACGCAGTATTTT. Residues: CASSDAMAGGADTQYF.

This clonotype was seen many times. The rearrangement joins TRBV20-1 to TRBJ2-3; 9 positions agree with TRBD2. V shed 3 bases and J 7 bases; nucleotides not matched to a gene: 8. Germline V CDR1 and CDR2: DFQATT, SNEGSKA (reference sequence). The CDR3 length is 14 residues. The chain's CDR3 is CSARGPAGGYTQYF. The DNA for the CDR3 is TGCAGTGCTAGGGGGCCAGCGGGAGGTTATACGCAGTATTTT.

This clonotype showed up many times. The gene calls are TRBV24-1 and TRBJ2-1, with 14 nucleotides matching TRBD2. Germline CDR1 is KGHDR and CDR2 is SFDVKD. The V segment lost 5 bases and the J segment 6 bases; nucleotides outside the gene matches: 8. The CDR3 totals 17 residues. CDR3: CATSATSGTSGSNEQFF. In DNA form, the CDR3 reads TGTGCCACCAGTGCTACCTCCGGGACTAGCGGGAGCAATGAGCAGTTCTTC.

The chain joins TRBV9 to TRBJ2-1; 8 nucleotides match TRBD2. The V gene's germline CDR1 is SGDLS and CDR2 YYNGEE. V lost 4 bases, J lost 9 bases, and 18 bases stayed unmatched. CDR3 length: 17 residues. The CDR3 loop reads CASSLLPRGVGQGEQFF. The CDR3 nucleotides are TGTGCCAGCAGCCTCCTTCCGCGGGGGGTAGGGCAAGGTGAGCAGTTCTTC.

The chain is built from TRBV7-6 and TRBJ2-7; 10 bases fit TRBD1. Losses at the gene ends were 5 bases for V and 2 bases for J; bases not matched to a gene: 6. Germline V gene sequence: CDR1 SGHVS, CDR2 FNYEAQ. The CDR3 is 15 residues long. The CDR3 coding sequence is TGTGCCAGCAGCATGGGACAGGGGATCCCCTACGAGCAGTACTTC. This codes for CASSMGQGIPYEQYF.

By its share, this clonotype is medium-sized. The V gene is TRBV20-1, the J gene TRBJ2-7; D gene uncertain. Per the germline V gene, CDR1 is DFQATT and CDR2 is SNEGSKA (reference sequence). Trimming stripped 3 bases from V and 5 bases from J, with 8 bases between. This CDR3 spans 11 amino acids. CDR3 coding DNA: TGCAGTGCTAGTCCCCGAGACGAGCAGTACTTC. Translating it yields CSASPRDEQYF.

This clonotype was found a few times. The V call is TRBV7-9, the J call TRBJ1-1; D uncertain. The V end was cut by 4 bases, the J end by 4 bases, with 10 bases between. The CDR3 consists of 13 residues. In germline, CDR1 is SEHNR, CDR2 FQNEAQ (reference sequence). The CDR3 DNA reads TGTGCCAGCAGCTCAGAGGGTTTCACTGAAGCTTTCTTT. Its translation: CASSSEGFTEAFF.

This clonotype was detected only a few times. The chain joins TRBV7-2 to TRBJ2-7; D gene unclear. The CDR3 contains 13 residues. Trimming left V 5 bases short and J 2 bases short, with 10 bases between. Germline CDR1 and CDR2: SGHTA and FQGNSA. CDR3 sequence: CASSLNSAYEQYF. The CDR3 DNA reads TGTGCCAGCAGCCTAAACAGTGCCTACGAGCAGTACTTC.

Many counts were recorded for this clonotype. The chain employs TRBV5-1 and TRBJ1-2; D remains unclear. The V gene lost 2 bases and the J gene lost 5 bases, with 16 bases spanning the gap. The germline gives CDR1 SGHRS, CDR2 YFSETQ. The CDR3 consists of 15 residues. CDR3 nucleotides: TGCGCCAGCAGCTTAAGCACAGCCCAAGGATATGGCTACACCTTC. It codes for CASSLSTAQGYGYTF.

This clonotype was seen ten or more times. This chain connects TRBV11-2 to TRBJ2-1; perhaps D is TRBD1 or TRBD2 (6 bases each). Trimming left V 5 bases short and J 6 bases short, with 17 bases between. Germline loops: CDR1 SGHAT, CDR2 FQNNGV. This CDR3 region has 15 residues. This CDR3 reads CASSPIRGARNEQFF. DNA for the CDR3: TGTGCCAGCAGCCCCATTAGGGGGGCGCGCAATGAGCAGTTCTTC.

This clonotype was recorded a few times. This CDR3 is CASSRGPEYQETQYF. CDR3 in DNA: TGTGCCAGCAGCCGGGGACCCGAGTACCAAGAGACCCAGTACTTC. This chain uses TRBV11-2 with TRBJ2-5; D may correspond to TRBD1 or TRBD2 (5 bases each). Trimming removed 5 bases at V and 0 bases at J, with 13 bases between. The germline V gene encodes CDR1 SGHAT and CDR2 FQNNGV. The length of the CDR3 is 15 residues.

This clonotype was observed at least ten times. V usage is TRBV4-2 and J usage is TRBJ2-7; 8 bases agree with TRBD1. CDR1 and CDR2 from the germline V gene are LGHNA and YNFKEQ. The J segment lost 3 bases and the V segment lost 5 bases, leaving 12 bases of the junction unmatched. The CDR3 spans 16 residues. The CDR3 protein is CASSELAGQGIYEQYF. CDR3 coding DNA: TGTGCCAGCAGCGAACTTGCCGGACAGGGTATCTACGAGCAGTACTTC.

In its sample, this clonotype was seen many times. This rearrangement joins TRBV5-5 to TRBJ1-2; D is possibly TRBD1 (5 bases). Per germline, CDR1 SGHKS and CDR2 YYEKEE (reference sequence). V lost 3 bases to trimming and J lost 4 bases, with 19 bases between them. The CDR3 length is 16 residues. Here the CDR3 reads CASSSSGSGGVYGYTF. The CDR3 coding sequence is TGTGCCAGCAGCTCATCAGGGTCGGGCGGAGTCTATGGCTACACCTTC.

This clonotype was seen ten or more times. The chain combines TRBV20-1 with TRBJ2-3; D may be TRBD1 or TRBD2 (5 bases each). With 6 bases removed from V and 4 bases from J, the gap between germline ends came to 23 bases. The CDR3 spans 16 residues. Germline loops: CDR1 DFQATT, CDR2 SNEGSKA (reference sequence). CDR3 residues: CSAPAWGGGLSDTQYF. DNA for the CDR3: TGCAGTGCCCCCGCCTGGGGCGGAGGATTGTCAGATACGCAGTATTTT.

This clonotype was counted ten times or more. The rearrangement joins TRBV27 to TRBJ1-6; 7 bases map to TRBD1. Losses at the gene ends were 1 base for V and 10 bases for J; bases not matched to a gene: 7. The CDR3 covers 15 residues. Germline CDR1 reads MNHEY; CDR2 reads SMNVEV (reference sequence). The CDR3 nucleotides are TGTGCCAGCAGTTTATACAGGGGTATGGGCTCACCCCTCCACTTT. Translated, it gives CASSLYRGMGSPLHF.

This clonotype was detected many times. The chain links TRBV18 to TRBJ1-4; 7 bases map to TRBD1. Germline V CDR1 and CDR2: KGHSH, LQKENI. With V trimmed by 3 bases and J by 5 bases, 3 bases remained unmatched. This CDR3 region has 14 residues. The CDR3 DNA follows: TGTGCCAGCTCACCCCCAGGGGGGAATGAAAAACTGTTTTTT. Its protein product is CASSPPGGNEKLFF.

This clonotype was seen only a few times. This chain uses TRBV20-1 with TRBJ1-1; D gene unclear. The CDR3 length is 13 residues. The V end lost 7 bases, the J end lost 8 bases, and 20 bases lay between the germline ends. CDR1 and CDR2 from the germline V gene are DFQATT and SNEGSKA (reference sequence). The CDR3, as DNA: TGCAGTGTCGCGTCCGGGGAGAGTGTCGAAGCTTTCTTT. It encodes CSVASGESVEAFF.

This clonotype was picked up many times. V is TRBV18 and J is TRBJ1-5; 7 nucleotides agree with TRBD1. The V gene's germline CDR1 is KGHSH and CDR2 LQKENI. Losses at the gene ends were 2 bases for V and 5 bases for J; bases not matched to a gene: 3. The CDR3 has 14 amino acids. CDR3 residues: CASSPDRADQPQHF. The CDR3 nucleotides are TGTGCCAGCTCACCAGACAGGGCCGATCAGCCCCAGCATTTT.

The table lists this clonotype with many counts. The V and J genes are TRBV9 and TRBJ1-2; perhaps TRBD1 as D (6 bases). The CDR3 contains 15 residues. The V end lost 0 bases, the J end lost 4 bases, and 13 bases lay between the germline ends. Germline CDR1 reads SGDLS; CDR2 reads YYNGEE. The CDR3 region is CASSVGGDTTYGYTF. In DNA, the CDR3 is TGTGCCAGCAGCGTAGGTGGGGACACGACCTATGGCTACACCTTC.

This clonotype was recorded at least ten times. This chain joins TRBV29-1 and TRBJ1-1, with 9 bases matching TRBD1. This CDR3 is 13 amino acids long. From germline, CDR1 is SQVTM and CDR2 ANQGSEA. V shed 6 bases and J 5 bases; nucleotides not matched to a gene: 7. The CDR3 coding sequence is TGCAGCGTCAACAGGGGGCGCGGGACTGAAGCTTTCTTT. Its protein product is CSVNRGRGTEAFF.

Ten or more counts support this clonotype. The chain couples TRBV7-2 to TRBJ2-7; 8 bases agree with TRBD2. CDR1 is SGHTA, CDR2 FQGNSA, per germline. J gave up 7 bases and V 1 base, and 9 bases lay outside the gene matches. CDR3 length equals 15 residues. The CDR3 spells CASSLDTAGELEQYF. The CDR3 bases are TGTGCCAGCAGCTTAGATACAGCGGGAGAATTAGAGCAGTACTTC.